The 28 T cell receptor beta chains in this list originate from one sample, sequenced in a study of T cell changes during pregnancy in multiple sclerosis. Sequenced by immunoSEQ multiplex PCR; TCRdb stores in-frame clones only, minus some. The sample lists roughly 85,000 clones; 80% to 95% were seen once. The specimen was peripheral blood, collected in the first trimester of pregnancy. These receptors all come from a female donor with multiple sclerosis, enrolled in a pregnancy study.

This clone is a singleton in its sample. V and J are TRBV5-5 and TRBJ2-4; TRBD1 matches 7 bases. CDR3 length: 15 residues. V lost 4 bases to trimming and J lost 11 bases; unmatched junction nucleotides: 15. In germline, CDR1 is SGHKS, CDR2 YYEKEE (reference sequence). The CDR3 DNA is TGTGCCAGCAGCCTCACCTTTGACAGGGAATACTTTCAGTACTTC. It translates to CASSLTFDREYFQYF.

The chain has TRBV7-3 and TRBJ2-1; D is perhaps TRBD2 (5 bases). Looked up from germline, CDR1 is SGHTA and CDR2 is FQGTGA. This CDR3 is 14 amino acids long. Trimming shortened V by 1 base and J by 8 bases, and 12 bases separated the two germline ends. The CDR3 region is CASSLMASGDEQFF. Here the CDR3 DNA reads TGTGCCAGCAGCTTAATGGCCTCCGGGGATGAGCAGTTCTTC.

The chain uses TRBV15 and TRBJ2-7, with 8 positions matching TRBD2. Germline V gives CDR1 LNHNV, CDR2 YYDKDF (reference sequence). V was clipped by 0 bases and J by 5 bases; unmatched bases: 3. The CDR3 is 14 amino acids. CDR3 in amino acids: CATSRETAGDEQYF. In DNA, the CDR3 is TGTGCCACCAGCAGAGAAACAGCGGGAGACGAGCAGTACTTC.

The V call is TRBV6-1, the J call TRBJ2-7, with TRBD2 identical over 11 bases. Germline loops: CDR1 MNHNS, CDR2 SASEGT. The CDR3 is made up of 16 amino acids. With V trimmed by 3 bases and J by 1 base, 5 bases remained unmatched. The CDR3 nucleotides are TGTGCCAGCAGTGACGGGCTAGCGGGGGGTTCCTACGAGCAGTACTTC. This translates into CASSDGLAGGSYEQYF.

V usage is TRBV2 and J usage is TRBJ2-3; weak D call: TRBD2 (6 bases). The germline V gene encodes CDR1 SNHLY and CDR2 FYNNEI. Trimming cost V 4 bases and J 2 bases, with 13 bases left between them. The CDR3 sequence is 15 residues long. The CDR3 region has the DNA TGTGCCAGCAGTGGGGGTTGGGGGGTCACAGATACGCAGTATTTT. Protein: CASSGGWGVTDTQYF.

The J gene is TRBJ2-7, the V gene TRBV10-3; TRBD1 matches 9 bases. Germline values: CDR1 ENHRY, CDR2 SYGVKD. With V trimmed by 10 bases and J by 5 bases, 9 bases remained unmatched. The CDR3 contains 13 residues. The CDR3 nucleotides read TGTGCCACCCAAACCGGGACAGGGAACGAGCAGTACTTC. This gives the protein CATQTGTGNEQYF.

V is TRBV2 and J is TRBJ2-1; D may be TRBD2 (5 bases). Trimming took 3 bases from V and 3 from J, leaving 12 bases between them. Germline-derived CDR1 and CDR2 are SNHLY and FYNNEI. The CDR3 totals 15 residues. The CDR3 coding sequence is TGTGCCAGCAGTGATACTAGTGGGGTCTACAATGAGCAGTTCTTC. This codes for CASSDTSGVYNEQFF.

This rearrangement joins TRBV27 to TRBJ1-2, with 7 bases identical to TRBD1. CDR3 length equals 14 residues. Trimming took 5 bases from V and 7 from J; bases not matched to a gene: 10. Germline V gene data show CDR1 as MNHEY and CDR2 as SMNVEV (reference sequence). This CDR3 is CASSLSGTEVGYTF. The CDR3 DNA sequence: TGTGCCAGCAGTCTAAGTGGGACAGAGGTTGGCTACACCTTC.

The J gene is TRBJ1-3, the V gene TRBV7-9; tentatively, D is TRBD1 (6 bases). The CDR3 covers 17 residues. Looked up from germline, CDR1 is SEHNR and CDR2 is FQNEAQ (reference sequence). V lost 5 bases and J lost 0, with 17 bases in between. The CDR3 sequence is CASSPTGARGSGNTIYF. The CDR3 nucleotides read TGTGCCAGCAGCCCGACAGGAGCCAGGGGCTCTGGAAACACCATATATTTT. Full variable domain (outside the CDR3, taken from reference TRBV7-9 and TRBJ1-3): DTGVSQNPRHKITKRGQNVTFRCDPISEHNRLYWYRQTLGQGPEFLTYFQNEAQLEKSRLLSDRFSAERPKGSFSTLEIQRTEQGDSAMYLCASSPTGARGSGNTIYFGEGSWLTVV.

The chain is built from TRBV7-9 and TRBJ2-1; D call uncertain. CDR3 length: 17 residues. Germline V gives CDR1 SEHNR, CDR2 FQNEAQ (reference sequence). Between the trimmed V and J ends, which lost 1 base and 0 bases, there was a span of 13 bases. CDR3 residues: CASSLVGRSSSYNEQFF. In DNA, the CDR3 is TGTGCCAGCAGCTTAGTAGGCAGGTCAAGCTCCTACAATGAGCAGTTCTTC.

Points on this clone: An end of the junction differs from the germline gene, which may be a read error. The rearrangement joins TRBV11-3 to TRBJ1-1; possible D gene TRBD1, 5 bases. This CDR3 spans 14 amino acids. From germline, CDR1 is SGHNT and CDR2 YENEEA. The CDR3 protein is CASSLGEFDTEAFF. The DNA for the CDR3 is TGTGCCAGCAGTTTAGGGGAGTTTGACACTGAAGCTTTCTTT. The full variable domain, its missing parts supplied by reference TRBV11-3 and TRBJ1-1, is EAGVVQSPRYKIIEKKQPVAFWCNPISGHNTLYWYLQNLGQGPELLIRYENEEAVDDSQLPKDRFSAERLKGVDSTLKIQPAELGDSAVYLCASSLGEFDTEAFFGQGTRLTVV.

CDR3 sequence (DNA): TGCGCCAGCAGCCAAGAAGCAGGGTCCTATGGCTACACCTTC. Translation gives CASSQEAGSYGYTF. The V and J genes are TRBV4-3 and TRBJ1-2; TRBD1 is a possible D gene (5 bases). The CDR3 sequence is 14 residues long. CDR1 is LGHNA, CDR2 YSLEER, per germline. The V end was cut by 0 bases, the J end by 4 bases, with 9 bases between.

J is TRBJ2-1 and V is TRBV7-2; D may be TRBD2 (6 bases). The CDR3 runs to 15 residues. The ends were cut back, 7 bases at V and 0 bases at J, with 13 bases in the middle. CDR1 is SGHTA, CDR2 FQGNSA, per germline. The CDR3 is CASNGGRFSYNEQFF. For the CDR3, the DNA is TGTGCCAGCAATGGAGGGAGGTTCTCCTACAATGAGCAGTTCTTC.

The chain links TRBV28 to TRBJ2-7; 7 positions match TRBD2. The V and J ends lost 5 bases and 0 bases, in that order; junction bases with no gene match: 4. The CDR3 extends over 14 amino acids. CDR1 MDHEN and CDR2 SYDVKM come from the germline V gene. The CDR3 spells CASSLSGFSYEQYF. The CDR3 DNA is TGTGCCAGCAGTCTTAGCGGGTTCTCCTACGAGCAGTACTTC.

The chain combines TRBV7-2 with TRBJ2-3; a weak D match, TRBD2 (6 bases). Per germline, CDR1 SGHTA and CDR2 FQGNSA. Trimming took off 1 base at V and 0 bases at J, with 8 bases between the two ends. The CDR3 is 15 amino acids. The CDR3 region has the DNA TGTGCCAGCAGCTTAGTTAGCGGTAGCACAGATACGCAGTATTTT. Translating it yields CASSLVSGSTDTQYF.

Details on this clone: One end of the junction varies from germline; a read error may be responsible. The chain recombines TRBV7-7 with TRBJ2-1; the D gene is possibly TRBD2 (5 bases). Germline V lookup: CDR1 SSHAT, CDR2 FNYEAQ (reference sequence). The CDR3 covers 17 residues. The CDR3 sequence: CASSLNPPDSLSNEQFF. The CDR3 DNA reads TGTGCTAGCAGCTTAAATCCCCCGGACTCATTGTCGAATGAGCAGTTCTTC.

The CDR3 DNA sequence: TGTGCCAGCAGCGGCCCGGGACAGGGGTTTGAGCAGTTCTTC. This gives the protein CASSGPGQGFEQFF. This sequence joins TRBV13 and TRBJ2-1; 10 nucleotides line up with TRBD1. The J segment lost 9 bases and the V segment lost 5 bases, leaving 7 bases of the junction unmatched. In germline, CDR1 is PRHDT, CDR2 FYEKMQ (reference sequence). This CDR3 is built from 14 residues.

The genes are TRBV6-4 and TRBJ2-1, with a tentative D call TRBD1 (6 bases). The CDR3 extends over 16 amino acids. Trimming cost V 4 bases and J 2 bases, with 15 bases left between them. Germline CDR1 MRHNA, CDR2 SNTAGT. The CDR3 region has the DNA TGTGCCAGCAGTGTCCACAGGGAGATCCCCTACAATGAGCAGTTCTTC. It is translated as CASSVHREIPYNEQFF.

The chain combines TRBV18 with TRBJ1-1; D uncertain. There are 13 residues in the CDR3. Germline assignment: CDR1 KGHSH and CDR2 LQKENI. V gave up 3 bases and J gave up 6 bases, with 11 bases separating them. Here the CDR3 DNA reads TGTGCCAGCTCACCCACCTCCGGGGCTGAAGCTTTCTTT. This sequence encodes CASSPTSGAEAFF.

V gene TRBV7-9 combines with J gene TRBJ2-2; 7 bases fit TRBD2. The CDR3 length is 15 residues. Germline lookup yields CDR1 SEHNR and CDR2 FQNEAQ (reference sequence). V shed 6 bases and J 5 bases; nucleotides not matched to a gene: 9. The CDR3 nucleotides read TGTGCCAGCAGTGCCCTCGCGGGAGTGACCGGGGAGCTGTTTTTT. Translated: CASSALAGVTGELFF.

V gene TRBV7-9 combines with J gene TRBJ1-4; TRBD1 matches 8 bases. From germline, CDR1 is SEHNR and CDR2 FQNEAQ (reference sequence). The V and J ends lost 3 bases and 5 bases, in that order; junction bases with no gene match: 2. CDR3 length equals 14 residues. The CDR3 sequence: CASSLGQANEKLFF. DNA for the CDR3: TGTGCCAGCAGCTTGGGACAGGCGAATGAAAAACTGTTTTTT. Together with reference TRBV7-9 and TRBJ1-4, the CDR3 gives the full variable domain: DTGVSQNPRHKITKRGQNVTFRCDPISEHNRLYWYRQTLGQGPEFLTYFQNEAQLEKSRLLSDRFSAERPKGSFSTLEIQRTEQGDSAMYLCASSLGQANEKLFFGSGTQLSVL.

The chain recombines TRBV28 with TRBJ1-5, with a tentative D call TRBD1 (5 bases). Between the trimmed V and J ends, which lost 5 bases and 6 bases, there was a span of 11 bases. The CDR3 is 13 residues long. Germline CDR1 is MDHEN and CDR2 is SYDVKM. The CDR3 nucleotides read TGTGCCAGCAGTGAGTCCAGGGTTCAGCCCCAGCATTTT. Encoded protein: CASSESRVQPQHF.

This clone was counted a single time. The V call is TRBV4-1, the J call TRBJ2-3, with TRBD2 matching 9 bases. This CDR3 region has 15 residues. V dropped 4 bases and J dropped 2; count of bases not matched to a gene: 4. CDR1 and CDR2 (germline): MGHRA, YSYEKL. The CDR3 sequence is CASSLLAGDTDTQYF. In DNA, the CDR3 is TGCGCCAGCAGCCTACTAGCGGGCGACACAGATACGCAGTATTTT.

The chain has TRBV19 and TRBJ1-3; 7 nucleotides match TRBD1. The CDR3 spans 18 residues. After removal of 1 base from V and 0 bases from J, the junction contained 9 bases not matched to a gene. Looked up from germline, CDR1 is LNHDA and CDR2 is SQIVND (reference sequence). The CDR3: CASSIVEGGWSSGNTIYF. The CDR3 coding sequence is TGTGCCAGTAGTATAGTTGAAGGGGGCTGGAGCTCTGGAAACACCATATATTTT. Looking up the rest from reference TRBV19 and TRBJ1-3 gives the full variable domain: DGGITQSPKYLFRKEGQNVTLSCEQNLNHDAMYWYRQDPGQGLRLIYYSQIVNDFQKGDIAEGYSVSREKKESFPLTVTSAQKNPTAFYLCASSIVEGGWSSGNTIYFGEGSWLTVV.

J is TRBJ1-5 and V is TRBV6-1; a weak D match, TRBD1 (5 bases). With 6 bases removed from V and 7 bases from J, the gap between germline ends came to 19 bases. The CDR3 has 15 residues. Germline V lookup: CDR1 MNHNS, CDR2 SASEGT. This chain's CDR3 is CASSLSRGSGQPQHF. CDR3 in DNA: TGTGCCAGCAGCCTGTCGCGGGGGTCCGGACAGCCCCAGCATTTT.

This sequence joins TRBV18 and TRBJ1-2, with 7 bases fitting TRBD1. Trimming removed 3 bases from V and 4 bases from J; junction bases left unmatched: 11. Germline CDR1 reads KGHSH; CDR2 reads LQKENI. CDR3 length equals 16 residues. The CDR3 nucleotides read TGTGCCAGCTCACCGCAAGGGGGCAGGGGGATCTATGGCTACACCTTC. Its translation: CASSPQGGRGIYGYTF.

The chain carries TRBV6-5 and TRBJ2-1, with 10 bases matching TRBD1. Trimming took 4 bases from V and 9 from J; bases not matched to a gene: 6. Per germline, CDR1 MNHEY and CDR2 SVGAGI. This CDR3 comprises 14 residues. The CDR3 DNA reads TGTGCCAGCAGTTGGGACAGGGGACGAGGTGAGCAGTTCTTC. Protein: CASSWDRGRGEQFF.

The chain uses TRBV5-1 and TRBJ2-1; 7 nucleotides agree with TRBD2. J was trimmed by 8 bases and V by 1 base; bases with no gene match: 6. Germline loops: CDR1 SGHRS, CDR2 YFSETQ. The CDR3 loop spans 14 amino acids. This CDR3 is CASSLSASGDEQFF. Written as DNA, the CDR3 is TGCGCCAGCAGCTTGAGCGCTAGCGGTGATGAGCAGTTCTTC.